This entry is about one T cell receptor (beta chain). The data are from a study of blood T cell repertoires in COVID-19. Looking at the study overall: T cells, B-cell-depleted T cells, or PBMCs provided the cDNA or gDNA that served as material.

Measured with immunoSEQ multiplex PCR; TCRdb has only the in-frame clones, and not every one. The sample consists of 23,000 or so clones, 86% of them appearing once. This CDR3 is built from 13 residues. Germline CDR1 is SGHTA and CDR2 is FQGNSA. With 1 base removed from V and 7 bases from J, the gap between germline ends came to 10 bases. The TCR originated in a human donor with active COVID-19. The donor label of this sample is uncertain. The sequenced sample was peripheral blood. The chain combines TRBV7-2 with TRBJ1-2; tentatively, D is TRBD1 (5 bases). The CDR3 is CASSLGGGSGYTF. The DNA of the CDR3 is TGTGCCAGCAGCTTAGGCGGGGGGTCTGGCTACACCTTC.